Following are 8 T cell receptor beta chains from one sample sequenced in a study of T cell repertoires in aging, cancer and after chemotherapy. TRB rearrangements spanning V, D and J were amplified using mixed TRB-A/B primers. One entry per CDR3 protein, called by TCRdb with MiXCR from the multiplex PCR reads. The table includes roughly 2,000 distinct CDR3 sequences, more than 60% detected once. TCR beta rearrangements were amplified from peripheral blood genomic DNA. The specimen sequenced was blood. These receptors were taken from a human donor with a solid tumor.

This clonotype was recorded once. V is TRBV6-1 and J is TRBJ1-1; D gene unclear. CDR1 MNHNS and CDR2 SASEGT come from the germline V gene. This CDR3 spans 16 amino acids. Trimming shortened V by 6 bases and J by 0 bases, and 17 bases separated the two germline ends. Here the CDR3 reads CASSATHGLVNTEAFF. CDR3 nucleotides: TGTGCCAGCAGCGCGACTCATGGTCTGGTGAACACTGAAGCTTTCTTT.

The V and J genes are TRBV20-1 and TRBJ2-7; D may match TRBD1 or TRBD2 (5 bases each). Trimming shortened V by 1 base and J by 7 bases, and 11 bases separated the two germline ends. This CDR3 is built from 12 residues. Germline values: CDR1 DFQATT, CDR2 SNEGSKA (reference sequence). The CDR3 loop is CSARAGAGEQYF. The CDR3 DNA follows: TGCAGTGCTAGAGCCGGGGCCGGTGAGCAGTACTTC.

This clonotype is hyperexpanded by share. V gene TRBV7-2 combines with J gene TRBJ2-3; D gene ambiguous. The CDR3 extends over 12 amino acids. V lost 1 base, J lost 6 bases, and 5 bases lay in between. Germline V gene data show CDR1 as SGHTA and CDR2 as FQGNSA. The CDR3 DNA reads TGTGCCAGCAGCTTAGATTTGGATACGCAGTATTTT. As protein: CASSLDLDTQYF.

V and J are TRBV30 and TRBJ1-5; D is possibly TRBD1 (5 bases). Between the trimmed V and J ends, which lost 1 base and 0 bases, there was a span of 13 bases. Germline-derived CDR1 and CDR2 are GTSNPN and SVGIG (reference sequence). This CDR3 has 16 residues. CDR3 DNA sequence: TGTGCCTGGAGTGACACCCGGGACCCTAGCAATCAGCCCCAGCATTTT. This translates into CAWSDTRDPSNQPQHF.

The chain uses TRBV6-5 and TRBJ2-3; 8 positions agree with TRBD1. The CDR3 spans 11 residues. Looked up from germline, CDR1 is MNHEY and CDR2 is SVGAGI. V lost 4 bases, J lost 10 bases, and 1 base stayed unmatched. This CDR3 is CASSSDRAQYF. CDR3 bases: TGTGCCAGCAGTTCGGACAGGGCGCAGTATTTT.

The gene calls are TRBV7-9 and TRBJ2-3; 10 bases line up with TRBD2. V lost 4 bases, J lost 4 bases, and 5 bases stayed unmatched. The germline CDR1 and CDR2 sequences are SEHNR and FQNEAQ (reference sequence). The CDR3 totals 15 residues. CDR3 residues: CASSSQSGRADTQYF. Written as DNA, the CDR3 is TGTGCCAGCAGCTCCCAGAGCGGGAGGGCAGATACGCAGTATTTT.

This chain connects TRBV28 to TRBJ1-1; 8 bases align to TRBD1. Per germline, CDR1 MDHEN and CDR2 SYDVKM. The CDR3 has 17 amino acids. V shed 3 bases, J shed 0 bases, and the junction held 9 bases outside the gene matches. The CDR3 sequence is CASSFIQGAGVNTEAFF. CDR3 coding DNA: TGTGCCAGCAGTTTCATCCAGGGGGCAGGGGTGAACACTGAAGCTTTCTTT. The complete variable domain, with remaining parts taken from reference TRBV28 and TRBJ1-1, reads DVKVTQSSRYLVKRTGEKVFLECVQDMDHENMFWYRQDPGLGLRLIYFSYDVKMKEKGDIPEGYSVSREKKERFSLILESASTNQTSMYLCASSFIQGAGVNTEAFFGQGTRLTVV.

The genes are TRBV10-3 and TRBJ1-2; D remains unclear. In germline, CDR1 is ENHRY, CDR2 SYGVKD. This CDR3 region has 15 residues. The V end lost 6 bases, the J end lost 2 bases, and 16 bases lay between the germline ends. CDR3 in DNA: TGTGCCATCAGGCTGTCCTTGGAGCTAAACTATGGCTACACCTTC. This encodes CAIRLSLELNYGYTF.